Sequencing of this T cell receptor beta chain was carried out in a study of cytomegalovirus exposure and HLA in healthy donors. Both 60 Vbeta primers and 13 Jbeta primers went into the PCR. The protocol was immunoSEQ multiplex PCR, while the TCRdb copy is restricted to in-frame clones and leaves out a portion. This table has some 110,000 clones, 9.5% appearing once. Points from the study as a whole: A few CMV-associated chains were confirmed in vitro to be specific for CMV antigens.

This clone turned up a few times. Antigen: not known. The CDR3 is made up of 14 amino acids. The germline gives CDR1 MGHRA, CDR2 YSYEKL. The germline V and J ends were trimmed by 1 base and 0 bases, with 4 bases remaining between them. The TCR originated in a man aged 25-40 years in good health and CMV-seronegative. The sequenced sample consisted of PBMCs. J is TRBJ2-1 and V is TRBV4-1; D gene uncertain. CDR3 DNA sequence: TGCGCCAGCAGCCAAGGGAGCTCCTACAATGAGCAGTTCTTC. This gives the protein CASSQGSSYNEQFF.